The rows below give T cell receptor beta chains drawn from one sample of a study of blood T cell repertoires in COVID-19. Clones were sequenced by immunoSEQ multiplex PCR, and TCRdb holds only the in-frame ones, with some missing. The data hold some 60,000 clones, with 81% observed a single time. The sequencing sample was made of peripheral blood. Receptors originate from a woman over 75 with active or convalescent COVID-19. The CDR3 runs from the conserved cysteine through the conserved F or W. D genes are given only for firm matches. Clone size is given for some rows only: seen once, a few or many times, or a class if the clone is expanded.

v_call: TRBV10-3
d_call: .
clone_size: .
j_call: TRBJ1-2
cdr3_aa: CAISEPINSNYGYTF
cdr3_nt: TGTGCCATCAGTGAGCCGATCAACTCTAACTATGGCTACACCTTC

v_call: TRBV28
d_call: .
clone_size: .
j_call: TRBJ1-4
cdr3_aa: CASRGVGRPTNEKLFF
cdr3_nt: TGTGCCAGCAGAGGGGTTGGACGGCCAACTAATGAAAAACTGTTTTTT

v_call: TRBV6-5
d_call: .
clone_size: .
j_call: TRBJ1-2
cdr3_aa: CASRRTTGLYGYTF
cdr3_nt: TGTGCCAGCAGGCGGACGACAGGCCTCTATGGCTACACCTTC

v_call: TRBV27
d_call: .
clone_size: .
j_call: TRBJ1-1
cdr3_aa: CASSLSVRGSTEAFF
cdr3_nt: TGTGCCAGCAGTTTATCGGTAAGGGGGAGTACTGAAGCTTTCTTT

v_call: TRBV6-6
d_call: TRBD1
clone_size: few
j_call: TRBJ1-5
cdr3_aa: CASSQPTGAGANQPQHF
cdr3_nt: TGTGCCAGCAGTCAACCCACAGGGGCAGGGGCAAATCAGCCCCAGCATTTT

v_call: TRBV6-5
d_call: TRBD2
clone_size: .
j_call: TRBJ2-1
cdr3_aa: CASSSGTSGGNEQFF
cdr3_nt: TGTGCCAGCAGCTCCGGGACTAGCGGGGGAAATGAGCAGTTCTTC

v_call: TRBV5-1
d_call: TRBD1
clone_size: .
j_call: TRBJ2-1
cdr3_aa: CASSLGTGTGINNEQFF
cdr3_nt: TGCGCCAGCAGCTTGGGGACCGGGACAGGAATCAACAATGAGCAGTTCTTC

v_call: TRBV28
d_call: .
clone_size: .
j_call: TRBJ2-7
cdr3_aa: CASSSSGQSYEQYF
cdr3_nt: TGTGCCAGCAGTTCAAGCGGACAGAGCTACGAGCAGTACTTC

v_call: TRBV9
d_call: .
clone_size: .
j_call: TRBJ2-5
cdr3_aa: CASSVAGANGETQYF
cdr3_nt: TGTGCCAGCAGCGTAGCAGGGGCTAATGGAGAGACCCAGTACTTC

v_call: TRBV9
d_call: .
clone_size: .
j_call: TRBJ1-1
cdr3_aa: CASSPPGMNTEAFF
cdr3_nt: TGTGCCAGCAGCCCACCAGGTATGAACACTGAAGCTTTCTTT

v_call: TRBV6-5
d_call: TRBD1
clone_size: .
j_call: TRBJ1-5
cdr3_aa: CASSYSNQGDQPQHF
cdr3_nt: TGTGCCAGCAGTTACTCGAACCAGGGGGATCAGCCCCAGCATTTT

v_call: TRBV15
d_call: .
clone_size: few
j_call: TRBJ1-5
cdr3_aa: CATSPVAGADQPQHF
cdr3_nt: TGTGCCACCAGCCCAGTGGCGGGGGCAGATCAGCCCCAGCATTTT

v_call: TRBV18
d_call: TRBD1
clone_size: .
j_call: TRBJ2-1
cdr3_aa: CASHPGQERRNEQFF
cdr3_nt: TGTGCCAGCCACCCGGGACAGGAGCGTCGTAATGAGCAGTTCTTC

v_call: TRBV19
d_call: TRBD2
clone_size: .
j_call: TRBJ2-7
cdr3_aa: CASSIAVAGGYEQYF
cdr3_nt: TGTGCCAGTAGTATAGCGGTAGCGGGGGGATACGAGCAGTACTTC

v_call: TRBV5-1
d_call: .
clone_size: .
j_call: TRBJ2-7
cdr3_aa: CASRPDSYEQYF
cdr3_nt: TGCGCCAGCAGACCGGACAGCTACGAGCAGTACTTC

v_call: TRBV10-2
d_call: TRBD2
clone_size: .
j_call: TRBJ2-3
cdr3_aa: CASRYGGFGDTQYF
cdr3_nt: TGCGCCAGCAGATACGGGGGGTTTGGGGATACGCAGTATTTT

v_call: TRBV9
d_call: .
clone_size: .
j_call: TRBJ2-3
cdr3_aa: CASSFPSDTDTQYF
cdr3_nt: TGTGCCAGCAGCTTCCCTAGCGACACAGATACGCAGTATTTT

v_call: TRBV12-3/TRBV12-4
d_call: .
clone_size: .
j_call: TRBJ1-1
cdr3_aa: CASSFLTGAEAFF
cdr3_nt: TGTGCCAGCAGTTTCCTTACGGGGGCTGAAGCTTTCTTT

v_call: TRBV11-2
d_call: .
clone_size: few
j_call: TRBJ1-6
cdr3_aa: CASSSLNSPLHF
cdr3_nt: TGTGCCAGCAGCTCATTGAATTCACCCCTCCACTTT

v_call: TRBV3-1/TRBV3-2
d_call: TRBD1
clone_size: .
j_call: TRBJ1-5
cdr3_aa: CASSPRTGGVQPQHF
cdr3_nt: TGTGCCAGCAGCCCTAGGACAGGAGGGGTTCAGCCCCAGCATTTT

v_call: TRBV3-1/TRBV3-2
d_call: .
clone_size: .
j_call: TRBJ1-1
cdr3_aa: CASSQDTPRGAFF
cdr3_nt: TGTGCCAGCAGCCAAGACACCCCCAGGGGAGCTTTCTTT

v_call: TRBV5-6
d_call: TRBD1
clone_size: .
j_call: TRBJ2-5
cdr3_aa: CASSLGQGRETQYF
cdr3_nt: TGTGCCAGCAGCTTGGGACAGGGTCGGGAGACCCAGTACTTC

v_call: TRBV4-1
d_call: TRBD1
clone_size: .
j_call: TRBJ1-1
cdr3_aa: CASSQVRAGQGADEAFF
cdr3_nt: TGCGCCAGCAGCCAAGTAAGGGCGGGACAGGGGGCGGATGAAGCTTTCTTT

v_call: TRBV9
d_call: TRBD2
clone_size: few
j_call: TRBJ2-3
cdr3_aa: CASSVGGGGTDTQYF
cdr3_nt: TGTGCCAGCAGCGTAGGCGGGGGTGGCACAGATACGCAGTATTTT

v_call: TRBV27
d_call: TRBD2
clone_size: .
j_call: TRBJ2-1
cdr3_aa: CASSLASSGYNEQFF
cdr3_nt: TGTGCCAGCAGTTTAGCGTCTAGCGGATACAATGAGCAGTTCTTC

v_call: TRBV4-3
d_call: .
clone_size: .
j_call: TRBJ2-5
cdr3_aa: CASSQVADSHQETQYF
cdr3_nt: TGCGCCAGCAGCCAAGTCGCGGACAGCCACCAAGAGACCCAGTACTTC

v_call: TRBV29-1
d_call: .
clone_size: once
j_call: TRBJ2-7
cdr3_aa: CSVSDSSYEQYF
cdr3_nt: TGCAGCGTTTCCGACAGTTCCTACGAGCAGTACTTC

v_call: TRBV12-3/TRBV12-4
d_call: .
clone_size: .
j_call: TRBJ2-2
cdr3_aa: CASSFSAGELFF
cdr3_nt: TGTGCCAGCAGTTTCTCGGCCGGGGAGCTGTTTTTT

v_call: TRBV6-2/TRBV6-3
d_call: .
clone_size: .
j_call: TRBJ2-7
cdr3_aa: CASSTATPGEQYF
cdr3_nt: TGTGCCAGCAGTACGGCGACACCAGGCGAGCAGTACTTC

v_call: TRBV2
d_call: .
clone_size: .
j_call: TRBJ2-1
cdr3_aa: CASRTLPSSYNEQFF
cdr3_nt: TGTGCCAGCAGGACTCTACCTTCTTCCTACAATGAGCAGTTCTTC

v_call: TRBV5-8
d_call: .
clone_size: .
j_call: TRBJ2-1
cdr3_aa: CASSQPGFPYNEQFF
cdr3_nt: TGTGCCAGCAGCCAACCGGGATTCCCTTACAATGAGCAGTTCTTC

v_call: TRBV7-9
d_call: .
clone_size: few
j_call: TRBJ2-2
cdr3_aa: CASSLGQVATGELFF
cdr3_nt: TGTGCCAGCAGCCTAGGCCAGGTTGCCACCGGGGAGCTGTTTTTT

v_call: TRBV24-1
d_call: .
clone_size: few
j_call: TRBJ1-1
cdr3_aa: CATRSDSMNTEAFF
cdr3_nt: TGTGCCACCAGGTCGGACAGCATGAACACTGAAGCTTTCTTT

v_call: TRBV9
d_call: .
clone_size: .
j_call: TRBJ1-1
cdr3_aa: CASSPRGPNTEAFF
cdr3_nt: TGTGCCAGCAGCCCCAGGGGTCCGAACACTGAAGCTTTCTTT

v_call: TRBV10-3
d_call: TRBD1
clone_size: .
j_call: TRBJ2-7
cdr3_aa: CAISGQGTYEQYF
cdr3_nt: TGTGCCATCAGTGGACAGGGTACCTACGAGCAGTACTTC

v_call: TRBV6-2/TRBV6-3
d_call: .
clone_size: .
j_call: TRBJ1-5
cdr3_aa: CASSSTTRQISNQPQHF
cdr3_nt: TGTGCCAGCAGTTCCACGACCAGACAGATTAGCAATCAGCCCCAGCATTTT

v_call: TRBV11-2
d_call: TRBD1
clone_size: .
j_call: TRBJ1-3
cdr3_aa: CASSLRGTTGGVGNTIYF
cdr3_nt: TGTGCCAGCAGCTTACGGGGCACGACAGGGGGCGTAGGAAACACCATATATTTT

v_call: TRBV27
d_call: .
clone_size: .
j_call: TRBJ2-1
cdr3_aa: CATRGLYNEQFF
cdr3_nt: TGTGCCACCCGTGGGCTGTACAATGAGCAGTTCTTC

v_call: TRBV6-5
d_call: .
clone_size: .
j_call: TRBJ2-7
cdr3_aa: CASSYGQGFYEQYF
cdr3_nt: TGTGCCAGCAGTTACGGTCAGGGATTCTACGAGCAGTACTTC

v_call: TRBV7-2
d_call: .
clone_size: .
j_call: TRBJ1-1
cdr3_aa: CASSLGGRRAAEAFF
cdr3_nt: TGTGCCAGCAGCTTAGGGGGAAGGAGGGCGGCTGAAGCTTTCTTT

v_call: TRBV3-1/TRBV3-2
d_call: .
clone_size: .
j_call: TRBJ1-1
cdr3_aa: CASRPAGGGNTEAFF
cdr3_nt: TGTGCCAGCCGTCCGGCCGGGGGGGGGAACACTGAAGCTTTCTTT

v_call: TRBV5-6
d_call: .
clone_size: .
j_call: TRBJ2-7
cdr3_aa: CASSFKHRDHEQYF
cdr3_nt: TGTGCCAGCAGCTTTAAACACAGGGACCACGAGCAGTACTTC

v_call: TRBV25-1
d_call: TRBD1
clone_size: .
j_call: TRBJ1-2
cdr3_aa: CASSEDRTGGADGYTF
cdr3_nt: TGTGCCAGCAGTGAGGACAGGACAGGGGGCGCGGATGGCTACACCTTC